This paragraph covers one T cell receptor beta chain sequence. It has no known antigen specificity. No much larger clone exists at a distance of one base, and base qualities are not known. Following the manufacturer's instructions, the researchers used the immunoSEQ immune profiling system to amplify TCR beta CDR3 regions via multiplex PCR. Sequencing was performed on an Illumina NextSeq system. On the authors' methods: Sequence data were processed on the immunoSEQ Analyzer platform, and clonality was computed as the square root of Simpson's index of productive rearrangements. V and J usage similarity was measured by Jensen-Shannon distance, and CDR3 generation probabilities were computed with OLGA. Shared CDR3 sequences were searched against the immuneACCESS database (August 2020) and VDJdb (December 2020). Not all clones reach the TCRdb copy of this immuneACCESS table, which keeps in-frame sequences only. Checked studies attribute under half of the gap to unresolved V genes and leave the rest unexplained. V and J calls and clone size follow that table, whereas D and trimming were derived from the DNA. The sample table contains approximately 10,000 clones; only one count was recorded for 98% to 99% of them. The biggest ten clones account for less than 0.25% of the sample.

The twin pairs came from the European Cystic Fibrosis Twin and Sibling Study Cohort, which recruited patients from roughly 160 CF clinics across 14 European countries. Zygosity and CFTR genotype were confirmed in-house, and zygosity was tested by multiplex PCR of nine short tandem repeat loci. Peripheral blood was sampled from each twin, and clinical parameters were recorded on the day of blood sampling. Phenol/chloroform extraction was used to isolate genomic DNA from peripheral blood cells, and the DNA was then kept in TE buffer at 4 degrees C. This sample is drawn from a study of monozygotic twins with cystic fibrosis (dated by TCRdb to 2020 to 2022). About the study as a whole: Three micrograms of fragmented DNA went through 15 PCR cycles to produce barcoded libraries. To assess genetic influence on V and J gene usage, the study compared TCR beta repertoires within and across 16 monozygotic twin pairs with cystic fibrosis. The cohort included ten female and six male twin pairs, mostly children and adolescents, aged about 2.0 to 36.4 years with a median of 9.1 years. On the day of blood sampling, twins were ranked among 1,060 cohort participants for weight-for-height and for FEVPerc (FEV1 disease centile). Data for three of the twin pairs had been reported previously in another context. Findings and caveats that apply to the study as a whole: Sharing of nucleotide-identical clonotypes was significantly greater within monozygotic CF twin pairs than between unrelated CF individuals (P = 0.000026, Mann-Whitney). Simpson clonality was generally low (median about 0.01), which suggests a naive-dominated repertoire, and clonality was higher in the most severely affected patients. In 13 of 16 pairs, V gene usage most closely resembled the co-twin's, and the same held for J usage in 8 of 16 pairs, a pattern suggesting genetic constraints. The cohort was small, and no association was found between shared CDR3 numbers and age, concordance or disease severity.

The V end loses 6 bases and the J end loses 0 bases, and a stretch of 8 bases separates them. Spanning cysteine to phenylalanine, the CDR3 consists of 13 amino acids. Only the CDR3 region is kept as DNA, spanning 39 bases read in frame from base 1. Looking up the germline V gene (reference sequence) yields CDR1 LNHNV and CDR2 YYDKDF. This TCR came from a girl aged 2 to 10 with cystic fibrosis. The sample consisted of blood. The chain couples TRBV15 to TRBJ1-2, with no D gene named confidently. The CDR3 amino acid sequence is: CATRGTTNYGYTF. The nucleotides read TGTGCCACCAGGGGCACCACTAACTATGGCTACACCTTC.